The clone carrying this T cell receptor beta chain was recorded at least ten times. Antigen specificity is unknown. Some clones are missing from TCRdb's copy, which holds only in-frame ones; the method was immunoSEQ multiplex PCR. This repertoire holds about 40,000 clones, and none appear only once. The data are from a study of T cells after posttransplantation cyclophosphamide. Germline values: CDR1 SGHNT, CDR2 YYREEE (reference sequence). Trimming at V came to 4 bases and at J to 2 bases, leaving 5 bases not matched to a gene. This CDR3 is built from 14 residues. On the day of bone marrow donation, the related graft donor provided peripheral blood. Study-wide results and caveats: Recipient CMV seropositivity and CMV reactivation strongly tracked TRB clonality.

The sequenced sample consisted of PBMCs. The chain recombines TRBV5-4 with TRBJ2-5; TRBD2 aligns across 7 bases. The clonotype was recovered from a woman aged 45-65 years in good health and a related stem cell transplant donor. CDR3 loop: CASSPGLEQETQYF. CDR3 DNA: TGTGCCAGCAGCCCTGGACTAGAGCAAGAGACCCAGTACTTC.